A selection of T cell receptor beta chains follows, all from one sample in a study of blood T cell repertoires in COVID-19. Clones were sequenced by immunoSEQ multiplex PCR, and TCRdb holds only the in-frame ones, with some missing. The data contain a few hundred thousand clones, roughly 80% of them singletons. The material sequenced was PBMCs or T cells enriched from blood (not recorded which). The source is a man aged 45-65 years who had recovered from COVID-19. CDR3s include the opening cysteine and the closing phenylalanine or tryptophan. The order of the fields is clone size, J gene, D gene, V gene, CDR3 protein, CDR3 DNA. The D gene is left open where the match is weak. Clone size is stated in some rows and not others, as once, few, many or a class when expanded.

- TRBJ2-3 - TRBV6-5 CASRVLGLLTDTQYF TGTGCCAGCAGAGTCCTCGGACTGCTCACAGATACGCAGTATTTT
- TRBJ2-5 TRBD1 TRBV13 CASSPHGRTGAEQETQYF TGTGCCAGCAGCCCCCATGGTAGGACAGGGGCCGAACAAGAGACCCAGTACTTC
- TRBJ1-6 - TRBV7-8 CASSTDSYNSPLHF TGTGCCAGCAGTACCGACTCCTACAATTCACCCCTCCACTTT
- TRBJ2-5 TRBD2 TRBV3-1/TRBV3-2 CASSPRVGTSGQETQYF TGTGCCAGCAGCCCCAGAGTTGGGACTAGCGGACAAGAGACCCAGTACTTC
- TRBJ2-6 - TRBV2 CASSGLSGGPGANVLTF TGTGCCAGCAGTGGCCTATCGGGGGGCCCCGGGGCCAACGTCCTGACTTTC
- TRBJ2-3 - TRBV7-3 CASSFNGDTQYF TGTGCCAGCAGCTTTAACGGAGATACGCAGTATTTT
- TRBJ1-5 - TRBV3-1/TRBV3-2 CAAGSDSNQPQHF TGTGCCGCGGGCTCCGATAGCAATCAGCCCCAGCATTTT
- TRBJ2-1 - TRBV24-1 CATSDLEGRSYNEQFF TGTGCCACCAGTGATTTGGAGGGCAGGTCCTACAATGAGCAGTTCTTC
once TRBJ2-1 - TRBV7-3 CASSFGARGEQFF TGTGCCAGCAGCTTTGGGGCGCGGGGTGAGCAGTTCTTC
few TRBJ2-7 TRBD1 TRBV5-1 CASSSGQGGTYEQYF TGCGCCAGCAGCTCCGGACAGGGCGGGACCTACGAGCAGTACTTC
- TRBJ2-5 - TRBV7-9 CASSLEGTRAQYF TGTGCCAGCAGCTTAGAGGGGACAAGGGCCCAGTACTTC
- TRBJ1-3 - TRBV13 CASSLTPGNSGNTIYF TGTGCCAGCAGCCTTACCCCAGGGAACTCTGGAAACACCATATATTTT
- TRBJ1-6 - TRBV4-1 CASSRDISSPLHF TGCGCCAGCAGCCGGGACATCTCCTCACCCCTCCACTTT
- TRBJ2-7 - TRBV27 CASSYLGEAWNEQYF TGTGCCAGCAGTTATTTGGGGGAGGCTTGGAACGAGCAGTACTTC
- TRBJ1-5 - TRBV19 CASNPGGARQPQHF TGTGCCAGTAATCCTGGGGGGGCGCGGCAGCCCCAGCATTTT
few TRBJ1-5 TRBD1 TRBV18 CASSPSGQGQPQHF TGTGCCAGCTCACCATCGGGACAGGGTCAGCCCCAGCATTTT
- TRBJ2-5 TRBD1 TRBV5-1 CASSSGQGGQETQYF TGCGCCAGCAGCTCCGGACAGGGGGGCCAAGAGACCCAGTACTTC
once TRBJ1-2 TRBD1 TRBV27 CASSPRGLDYGYTF TGTGCCAGCAGTCCCAGGGGGCTTGACTATGGCTACACCTTC